Following are 25 T cell receptor beta chains from one sample sequenced in a study of beta chain features in type 1 diabetes. The study, taken as a whole, reports: Among patients with Type 1 diabetes, TCRB CDR3s were moderately but significantly shorter in every one of the four CD4+ subsets.

Their antigen targets remain unknown. Sequencing targeted expressed TCRB transcripts, as all isolated RNA had been reverse transcribed. Measured with immunoSEQ multiplex PCR; TCRdb has only the in-frame clones, and not every one. Of 310,000 or so clones in the sample, approximately 15% were seen once. Sample: naive CD4+ T cells from blood. These receptors were collected from a man between 18 and 29 years old with type 1 diabetes.

As DNA, the CDR3 is TGTGCCAGCAGCTTAGGCAATAGCGGGGGAGCCCAAGAGACCCAGTACTTC. This codes for CASSLGNSGGAQETQYF. V usage is TRBV11-2 and J usage is TRBJ2-5; 9 bases are shared with TRBD2. The CDR3 contains 17 residues. The junction had 7 bases not matched to a gene; V was cut back by 1 base and J by 1 base. In germline, CDR1 is SGHAT, CDR2 FQNNGV.

This clone has more than one count but fewer than ten. The rearrangement uses TRBV15 and TRBJ2-3; possibly TRBD2 for D (6 bases). The germline V gene has CDR1 LNHNV and CDR2 YYDKDF (reference sequence). The CDR3 is 16 residues long. Trimming pared 0 bases from V and 1 base from J, leaving 11 bases between. The CDR3 is CATSRDRLAGTDTQYF. The CDR3 bases are TGTGCCACCAGCAGAGATCGATTAGCGGGCACAGATACGCAGTATTTT.

The gene calls are TRBV9 and TRBJ1-5; 8 positions agree with TRBD1. Losses at the gene ends were 6 bases for V and 9 bases for J; bases not matched to a gene: 20. Germline CDR1 SGDLS, CDR2 YYNGEE. CDR3 length: 17 amino acids. CDR3 protein: CASTRDRTTGRMGPQHF. The CDR3 region has the DNA TGTGCCAGCACCCGGGACAGGACTACCGGGCGGATGGGGCCCCAGCATTTT.

Only a few counts were recorded for this clone. The V call is TRBV18, the J call TRBJ1-2; D gene unclear. V lost 4 bases to trimming and J lost 2 bases, with 11 bases between them. Germline lookup yields CDR1 KGHSH and CDR2 LQKENI. There are 14 residues in the CDR3. CDR3: CASSRGGQNYGYTF. CDR3 DNA: TGTGCCAGCTCACGTGGTGGTCAGAACTATGGCTACACCTTC.

The V gene is TRBV7-8, the J gene TRBJ2-7, with TRBD2 as a possible D gene (6 bases). CDR1 SGHVS and CDR2 FQNEAQ come from the germline V gene. Between the trimmed V and J ends, which lost 1 base and 6 bases, there was a span of 13 bases. The CDR3 covers 14 residues. CDR3: CASSLVGGWGEQYF. The CDR3 DNA follows: TGTGCCAGCAGCTTAGTGGGGGGATGGGGCGAGCAGTACTTC.

This clone came up a few times. The chain recombines TRBV5-6 with TRBJ2-5, with TRBD1 matching 9 bases. This CDR3 is built from 15 residues. Per germline, CDR1 SGHDT and CDR2 YYEEEE. The J segment lost 3 bases and the V segment lost 0 bases, leaving 3 bases of the junction unmatched. The CDR3 loop is CASSLATGGEETQYF. The CDR3 region has the DNA TGTGCCAGCAGCTTGGCGACAGGGGGAGAAGAGACCCAGTACTTC. Based on the CDR3 plus reference TRBV5-6 and TRBJ2-5, the full variable domain is DAGVTQSPTHLIKTRGQQVTLRCSPKSGHDTVSWYQQALGQGPQFIFQYYEEEERQRGNFPDRFSGHQFPNYSSELNVNALLLGDSALYLCASSLATGGEETQYFGPGTRLLVL.

The chain joins TRBV5-1 to TRBJ2-7, with D maybe TRBD1 (6 bases). This CDR3 region has 16 residues. Deletions cut 4 bases from V and 4 bases from J, with 21 bases between. Germline lookup yields CDR1 SGHRS and CDR2 YFSETQ. Written as DNA, the CDR3 is TGCGCCAGCAGCCTGAACCGGGACACACCTTTATACGAGCAGTACTTC. Encoded protein: CASSLNRDTPLYEQYF.

The chain links TRBV5-1 to TRBJ1-6; a weak D match, TRBD1 (6 bases). The CDR3 has 14 amino acids. Germline assignment: CDR1 SGHRS and CDR2 YFSETQ. Trimming left V 5 bases short and J 7 bases short, with 13 bases between. CDR3 sequence: CASSIGQTNSPLHF. Written as DNA, the CDR3 is TGCGCCAGCAGTATAGGACAGACCAATTCACCCCTCCACTTT.

The sample holds a few counts of this clone. The J gene is TRBJ2-6, the V gene TRBV10-3; TRBD1 agrees at 7 bases. CDR3 length equals 17 residues. The V gene's germline CDR1 is ENHRY and CDR2 SYGVKD. Trimming at V came to 7 bases and at J to 4 bases, leaving 13 bases not matched to a gene. CDR3 protein: CAITPTGARRGANVLTF. In DNA, the CDR3 is TGTGCCATCACCCCAACAGGGGCCCGTCGGGGGGCCAACGTCCTGACTTTC.

This clone has just a few counts. The genes are TRBV5-1 and TRBJ2-1, with TRBD2 identical over 14 bases. The CDR3 has 16 amino acids. V was clipped by 4 bases and J by 7 bases; unmatched bases: 7. Per the germline V gene, CDR1 is SGHRS and CDR2 is YFSETQ. The CDR3, as DNA: TGCGCCAGCAGCGCACCCGGGACTAGCGGGAGAAATGAGCAGTTCTTC. It translates to CASSAPGTSGRNEQFF.

This clone was counted a few times. The chain uses TRBV5-1 and TRBJ2-7; D may be TRBD2 (6 bases). Trimming took off 4 bases at V and 7 bases at J, with 15 bases between the two ends. The germline CDR1 and CDR2 sequences are SGHRS and YFSETQ. The CDR3 contains 13 residues. The CDR3 DNA reads as TGCGCCAGCAGCAGGACTACCTTGGGGGAGCAGTACTTC. Its protein is CASSRTTLGEQYF.

This clone was recorded a few times. This chain connects TRBV25-1 to TRBJ1-2, with 7 nucleotides matching TRBD1. Germline V gives CDR1 MGHDK, CDR2 SYGVNS. This CDR3 is built from 15 residues. J lost 0 bases, V lost 1 base, and 2 bases had no gene match. The CDR3 here is CASSESQGANYGYTF. DNA of the CDR3: TGTGCCAGCAGTGAATCCCAGGGGGCTAACTATGGCTACACCTTC.

The chain carries TRBV9 and TRBJ1-1; D unresolved. This CDR3 contains 15 residues. CDR1 is SGDLS, CDR2 YYNGEE, per germline. The V end lost 2 bases, the J end lost 1 base, and 12 bases lay between the germline ends. DNA of the CDR3: TGTGCCAGCAGCGTGGAACCCCAGGAGAACACTGAAGCTTTCTTT. As protein: CASSVEPQENTEAFF.

There are a few counts of this clone. The CDR3 loop is CASVRDRSYNEQFF. CDR3 sequence (DNA): TGTGCCAGCGTCCGGGACAGATCCTACAATGAGCAGTTCTTC. The chain couples TRBV2 to TRBJ2-1, with 7 bases matching TRBD1. With 8 bases clipped from V and 1 base from J, the junction kept 5 bases outside the gene matches. From germline, CDR1 is SNHLY and CDR2 FYNNEI. This CDR3 region has 14 residues.

J is TRBJ2-7 and V is TRBV4-2; 12 nucleotides match TRBD2. This CDR3 region has 18 residues. The J segment lost 5 bases and the V segment lost 1 base, leaving 12 bases of the junction unmatched. The germline gives CDR1 LGHNA, CDR2 YNFKEQ. The CDR3 sequence: CASSQGGLAGGIRDEQYF. DNA for the CDR3: TGTGCCAGCAGCCAAGGGGGCCTAGCGGGAGGGATCAGGGACGAGCAGTACTTC.

A few counts support this clone. V gene TRBV19 combines with J gene TRBJ2-7; 7 bases agree with TRBD1. CDR3 length: 12 amino acids. Germline-derived CDR1 and CDR2 are LNHDA and SQIVND (reference sequence). Trimming at V came to 6 bases and at J to 5 bases, leaving 4 bases not matched to a gene. The DNA for the CDR3 is TGTGCCAGTAGACAGGGGCGGCACGAGCAGTACTTC. Protein product: CASRQGRHEQYF.

This rearrangement joins TRBV10-3 to TRBJ2-6; tentative D call: TRBD2 (7 bases). CDR1 and CDR2 from the germline V gene are ENHRY and SYGVKD. Trimming cost V 8 bases and J 0 bases, with 14 bases left between them. The CDR3 spans 16 residues. CDR3 in DNA: TGTGCCATCGGGGGGGCAGGATACTCTGGGGCCAACGTCCTGACTTTC. Protein sequence: CAIGGAGYSGANVLTF.

V is TRBV9 and J is TRBJ2-3; TRBD2 aligns across 7 bases. After removal of 1 base from V and 4 bases from J, the junction contained 6 bases not matched to a gene. Germline V gene lookup returns CDR1 SGDLS and CDR2 YYNGEE. The CDR3 spans 15 residues. In DNA, the CDR3 is TGTGCCAGCAGCGTATGGGAGGGGTTGCCAGATACGCAGTATTTT. This gives the protein CASSVWEGLPDTQYF.

This clone was counted a few times. The chain uses TRBV5-6 and TRBJ2-2; 9 bases line up with TRBD2. CDR3 size: 16 residues. With 4 bases clipped from V and 1 base from J, the junction kept 5 bases outside the gene matches. Looked up from germline, CDR1 is SGHDT and CDR2 is YYEEEE. The CDR3 region is CASSQGLARNTGELFF. Written as DNA, the CDR3 is TGTGCCAGCAGCCAAGGACTAGCGAGGAACACCGGGGAGCTGTTTTTT.

The gene calls are TRBV4-1 and TRBJ2-3, with 8 positions matching TRBD2. In germline, CDR1 is MGHRA, CDR2 YSYEKL. The CDR3 runs 19 residues. The V and J ends lost 4 bases and 3 bases, in that order; junction bases with no gene match: 18. The CDR3 DNA reads as TGCGCCAGCAGCCGCTTTGGGTCCCCGCGGGAGGACTTTACAGATACGCAGTATTTT. Amino acid sequence: CASSRFGSPREDFTDTQYF.

The rearrangement links TRBV30 to TRBJ1-6, with D tentatively TRBD1 (5 bases). This CDR3 comprises 12 residues. Trimming left V 3 bases short and J 9 bases short, with 9 bases between. Germline CDR1 is GTSNPN and CDR2 is SVGIG (reference sequence). CDR3 in amino acids: CAWRGGGSPLHF. CDR3 DNA sequence: TGTGCCTGGAGGGGGGGTGGTTCACCCCTCCACTTT.

V and J are TRBV18 and TRBJ1-6; TRBD1 agrees at 10 bases. CDR1 and CDR2 from the germline V gene are KGHSH and LQKENI. The V gene end was trimmed by 6 bases and the J gene end by 9 bases; junction bases not matched to a gene: 8. This CDR3 is built from 15 residues. The chain's CDR3 is CASSRDRGSGSPLHF. The CDR3 coding sequence is TGTGCCAGCTCGCGGGACAGGGGCAGCGGTTCACCCCTCCACTTT.

This clone was found a few times. The chain carries TRBV5-1 and TRBJ2-7; TRBD1 might be the D (6 bases). CDR1 and CDR2 (germline): SGHRS, YFSETQ. Trimming cost V 2 bases and J 3 bases, with 12 bases left between them. The CDR3 loop spans 14 amino acids. The CDR3 here is CASSLERGGYEQYF. DNA for the CDR3: TGCGCCAGCAGCTTAGAACGAGGGGGCTACGAGCAGTACTTC.

This clone showed up just a few times. Distinct nucleotide sequences in the sample also encode this CDR3. The chain is built from TRBV30 and TRBJ1-5; D uncertain. This CDR3 is built from 13 residues. Trimming pared 0 bases from V and 3 bases from J, leaving 6 bases between. CDR1 is GTSNPN and CDR2 is SVGIG in the germline V gene (reference sequence). The CDR3 sequence: CAWSVQNNQPQHF. The CDR3 DNA is TGTGCCTGGAGTGTGCAGAACAATCAGCCCCAGCATTTT.

The sample holds a few counts of this clone. This chain connects TRBV16 to TRBJ2-7; 10 positions match TRBD1. With V trimmed by 4 bases and J by 1 base, 4 bases remained unmatched. This CDR3 spans 15 amino acids. CDR1 KGHSY and CDR2 FQNENV come from the germline V gene. The CDR3 DNA follows: TGTGCCAGCAGCCCCCGGGACAGGGGATCCTACGAGCAGTACTTC. Amino acid sequence: CASSPRDRGSYEQYF. The full variable domain, its missing parts supplied by reference TRBV16 and TRBJ2-7, is GEEVAQTPKHLVRGEGQKAKLYCAPIKGHSYVFWYQQVLKNEFKFLISFQNENVFDETGMPKERFSAKCLPNSPCSLEIQATKLEDSAVYFCASSPRDRGSYEQYFGPGTRLTVT.